Below, 30 T cell receptor beta chains from the same sample are listed, as sequenced in a study of post-analysis software for immune sequencing data. Study findings and constraints: Controls showed lower frequencies than patients for roughly five TRBV segments, and TRBV5-6, TRBV5-1 and TRBV20-1 were among these.

Their specific antigens are unknown. Every TCR beta cDNA library bore unique molecular identifiers. TCRdb recomputed calls from the PCR reads with MiXCR, one row per CDR3 protein. The sample holds roughly 620,000 distinct CDR3 sequences, roughly 46% seen once. The sample comprised blood. The receptors come from a girl between 10 and 17 years old with multiple sclerosis.

This clonotype was observed a few times. The chain employs TRBV20-1 and TRBJ2-7; 9 bases align to TRBD2. The CDR3 sequence is 14 residues long. Germline V gene data show CDR1 as DFQATT and CDR2 as SNEGSKA (reference sequence). The V gene end was trimmed by 3 bases and the J gene end by 2 bases; junction bases not matched to a gene: 5. The CDR3 loop is CSARGSGGAYEQYF. For the CDR3, the DNA is TGCAGTGCTAGGGGTAGCGGGGGAGCCTACGAGCAGTACTTC.

In its sample, this clonotype was seen a few times. CDR3 region: CSVEAGPGGFEQYF. The CDR3 nucleotides read TGCAGCGTTGAGGCGGGGCCAGGGGGCTTTGAGCAGTACTTC. The rearrangement joins TRBV29-1 to TRBJ2-7; 8 nucleotides line up with TRBD1. The germline gives CDR1 SQVTM, CDR2 ANQGSEA. V dropped 3 bases and J dropped 7; count of bases not matched to a gene: 11. The CDR3 extends over 14 amino acids.

This rearrangement joins TRBV10-3 to TRBJ2-1; 13 bases match TRBD2. V trimming: 6 bases; J trimming: 5 bases; junction bases outside the gene matches: 4. CDR3 length: 15 amino acids. Per the germline V gene, CDR1 is ENHRY and CDR2 is SYGVKD. The CDR3 bases are TGTGCCATCAGGGCGGGACTAGCGGGGAACAATGAGCAGTTCTTC. Its protein product is CAIRAGLAGNNEQFF.

The chain couples TRBV5-5 to TRBJ2-7; maybe TRBD2 (6 bases). Trimming removed 2 bases from V and 6 bases from J, with 18 bases in between. CDR3 size: 15 residues. Germline V gives CDR1 SGHKS, CDR2 YYEKEE (reference sequence). In nucleotides, the CDR3 is TGTGCCAGCAGCTTAGGAAGGCGGAGGGAAAGCGAGCAGTACTTC. Protein product: CASSLGRRRESEQYF. The variable domain in full, with the rest retrieved from reference TRBV5-5 and TRBJ2-7, is DAGVTQSPTHLIKTRGQQVTLRCSPISGHKSVSWYQQVLGQGPQFIFQYYEKEERGRGNFPDRFSARQFPNYSSELNVNALLLGDSALYLCASSLGRRRESEQYFGPGTRLTVT.

This clonotype was seen a handful of times. The chain joins TRBV6-6 to TRBJ1-2; a weak D match, TRBD1 (5 bases). The length of the CDR3 is 17 residues. V dropped 5 bases and J dropped 6 bases, with 25 bases sitting between them. CDR1 and CDR2 from the germline V gene are MNHNY and SVGAGI (reference sequence). CDR3 sequence reads: CASSPVGAPMERHGYTF. The DNA of the CDR3 is TGTGCCAGCAGTCCGGTAGGGGCCCCGATGGAACGTCATGGCTACACCTTC.

The chain employs TRBV15 and TRBJ2-5; D is perhaps TRBD1 (5 bases). The CDR3 covers 12 residues. The V gene's germline CDR1 is LNHNV and CDR2 YYDKDF (reference sequence). With 3 bases removed from V and 10 bases from J, the gap between germline ends came to 12 bases. The CDR3 sequence: CATSSSQDSQYF. The CDR3 bases are TGTGCCACCAGCAGTTCCCAAGACAGCCAGTACTTC.

This sequence joins TRBV7-2 and TRBJ1-6; 8 bases fit TRBD1. The V segment lost 3 bases and the J segment 5 bases; nucleotides outside the gene matches: 3. CDR1 and CDR2 (germline): SGHTA, FQGNSA. CDR3 length: 15 residues. The CDR3 bases are TGTGCCAGCAGCTTGGACAGGGTGGATAATTCACCCCTCCACTTT. Amino acids: CASSLDRVDNSPLHF.

Only a few counts were recorded for this clonotype. The chain employs TRBV5-1 and TRBJ2-5, with a possible D match to TRBD2 (5 bases). The end of the DNA aligns better with TRBJ2-7, so the J call may be wrong. Germline values: CDR1 SGHRS, CDR2 YFSETQ. The length of the CDR3 is 15 residues. CDR3 sequence (DNA): TGCGCCAGCAGCTTGGAACCGGGAACGTCCTACGAGCAGTACTTC. Its translation is CASSLEPGTSYEQYF.

V is TRBV12-3 or TRBV12-4 and J is TRBJ1-2; D is perhaps TRBD1 (5 bases). This CDR3 has 13 amino acids. V lost 6 bases to trimming and J lost 8 bases, with 16 bases between them. The CDR3 protein is CASSPWRGEGYTF. The CDR3 bases are TGTGCCAGCAGCCCGTGGAGGGGAGAAGGCTACACCTTC.

This clonotype was seen only a few times. Here the CDR3 DNA reads TGTGCCATCAGTGAGTCGAGTTTACAAGGGGGACCCCTAAAGTCCTACGAGCAGTACTTC. This codes for CAISESSLQGGPLKSYEQYF. The rearrangement links TRBV10-3 to TRBJ2-7, with D tentatively TRBD1 (6 bases). The V gene's germline CDR1 is ENHRY and CDR2 SYGVKD. V lost 0 bases, J lost 1 base, and 25 bases lay in between. This CDR3 comprises 20 residues.

V and J are TRBV10-3 and TRBJ1-2; 9 bases match TRBD1. V lost 6 bases and J lost 3; bases outside the gene matches: 5. The CDR3 has 14 residues. Germline V lookup: CDR1 ENHRY, CDR2 SYGVKD. CDR3 protein: CAIRITGGDYGYTF. For the CDR3, the DNA is TGTGCCATCAGAATAACAGGGGGCGACTATGGCTACACCTTC.

This clonotype was recorded at least ten times. The rearrangement uses TRBV10-3 and TRBJ2-4; tentatively, D is TRBD1 or TRBD2 (5 bases each). The germline V gene has CDR1 ENHRY and CDR2 SYGVKD. With 6 bases removed from V and 8 bases from J, the gap between germline ends came to 14 bases. CDR3 length equals 13 residues. CDR3 nucleotides: TGTGCCATCAGCGTTGGGGACCGAGACATTCAGTACTTC. Encoded protein: CAISVGDRDIQYF.

Only a few counts were recorded for this clonotype. The chain recombines TRBV2 with TRBJ2-1; D might be TRBD1 or TRBD2, each matching 5 bases. This CDR3 has 17 residues. From germline, CDR1 is SNHLY and CDR2 FYNNEI. V was cut by 6 bases and J by 6 bases, with 24 bases left in between. The CDR3 is CASSVHAWDAERNEQFF. In DNA, the CDR3 is TGTGCCAGCAGCGTTCATGCATGGGACGCGGAACGCAATGAGCAGTTCTTC.

V is TRBV29-1 and J is TRBJ2-7; 13 nucleotides align to TRBD2. The CDR3 is made up of 15 amino acids. V was clipped by 5 bases and J by 5 bases; unmatched bases: 9. Germline CDR1 reads SQVTM; CDR2 reads ANQGSEA. The CDR3 region has the DNA TGCAGCGTTCAACGGACTAGCGGGGGCTCGGACGAGCAGTACTTC. Translation gives CSVQRTSGGSDEQYF.

This chain links TRBV7-9 with TRBJ2-4; a possible D gene is TRBD1 (5 bases). The closer fit of TRBJ2-5 to the DNA end suggests the J call may be wrong. Germline-derived CDR1 and CDR2 are SEHNR and FQNEAQ (reference sequence). The CDR3 runs 16 residues. The CDR3 coding sequence is TGTGCCAGCAGGAAGGGGAACCTCAGGGTGCAGGAGACCCAGTACTTC. As protein: CASRKGNLRVQETQYF.

This clonotype was recorded a few times. CDR3 amino acids: CACLGGPLNEQFF. The DNA of the CDR3 is TGTGCCTGTCTCGGCGGGCCTCTAAATGAGCAGTTCTTC. The rearrangement uses TRBV7-2 and TRBJ2-1, with D possibly TRBD2 on 5 matching bases. V dropped 11 bases and J dropped 7 bases, with 18 bases sitting between them. Germline V CDR1 and CDR2: SGHTA, FQGNSA. The CDR3 length is 13 residues.

The chain employs TRBV7-2 and TRBJ1-2; D ambiguous. CDR1 and CDR2 (germline): SGHTA, FQGNSA. Trimming cost V 2 bases and J 5 bases, with 9 bases left between them. CDR3 length: 13 amino acids. CDR3 region: CASSLPGWYGYTF. Written as DNA, the CDR3 is TGTGCCAGCAGCTTACCGGGATGGTATGGCTACACCTTC.

This chain joins TRBV5-1 and TRBJ2-5; the D is unclear. This CDR3 has 14 amino acids. Germline CDR1 and CDR2: SGHRS and YFSETQ. Trimming took 0 bases from V and 4 from J, leaving 10 bases between them. The CDR3 region is CASSLARPGETQYF. The CDR3 DNA reads TGCGCCAGCAGCTTGGCGAGGCCTGGAGAGACCCAGTACTTC.

The chain carries TRBV7-9 and TRBJ2-1; D not resolved. The CDR3 is 12 amino acids. Deletions cut 1 base from V and 9 bases from J, with 7 bases between. Germline values: CDR1 SEHNR, CDR2 FQNEAQ (reference sequence). The CDR3 sequence is CASSLGEVEQFF. The CDR3 region has the DNA TGTGCCAGCAGCTTAGGAGAGGTTGAGCAGTTCTTC.

V gene TRBV9 combines with J gene TRBJ1-2; no clear D gene. The V gene's germline CDR1 is SGDLS and CDR2 YYNGEE. This CDR3 comprises 13 residues. The ends were cut back, 0 bases at V and 6 bases at J, with 9 bases in the middle. In nucleotides, the CDR3 is TGTGCCAGCAGCGTAGAGATAAACCATGGCTACACCTTC. It yields the protein CASSVEINHGYTF.

The chain carries TRBV12-3 or TRBV12-4 and TRBJ1-2; no firm D call. V lost 4 bases, J lost 8 bases, and 14 bases lay in between. The CDR3 is made up of 13 amino acids. CDR3 sequence: CASSSGRAKGYTF. The CDR3 DNA is TGTGCCAGCAGTTCTGGAAGGGCCAAGGGCTACACCTTC.

The V and J genes are TRBV6-5 and TRBJ1-2, with 7 bases matching TRBD1. Germline CDR1 reads MNHEY; CDR2 reads SVGAGI. This CDR3 region has 14 residues. V lost 5 bases and J lost 4; bases outside the gene matches: 7. CDR3 nucleotides: TGTGCCAGCAGTGCTATACAGGGGACCTATGGCTACACCTTC. Its translation: CASSAIQGTYGYTF.

V is TRBV29-1 and J is TRBJ2-3, with D possibly matching TRBD2 (5 bases). Germline lookup yields CDR1 SQVTM and CDR2 ANQGSEA. This CDR3 region has 13 residues. Here the CDR3 reads CTVRGGLTDTQYF. CDR3 DNA: TGCACCGTAAGAGGAGGCCTCACAGATACGCAGTATTTT.

Remarks on this clonotype: The CDR3 does not close with the conserved phenylalanine or tryptophan, likely indicating a read error. J is TRBJ2-7 and V is TRBV5-5, with 8 bases fitting TRBD2. There are 14 residues in the CDR3. Germline-derived CDR1 and CDR2 are SGHKS and YYEKEE (reference sequence). Germline trimming cut 4 bases from V and 2 bases from J; bases unmatched to any gene: 5. The CDR3 DNA reads as TGTGCCAGCAGCCCGGGACTAGTAACCTACGAGCAGTACTGC. Its protein product is CASSPGLVTYEQYC.

This chain connects TRBV5-1 to TRBJ2-1, with D hard to call. The V and J ends lost 4 bases and 0 bases respectively, with 11 bases between them. CDR1 and CDR2 from the germline V gene are SGHRS and YFSETQ. The CDR3 is made up of 15 amino acids. The CDR3 DNA reads TGCGCCAGCAGCATCTCAGGCGTCTCCTACAATGAGCAGTTCTTC. It translates to CASSISGVSYNEQFF.

The genes are TRBV12-3 or TRBV12-4 and TRBJ2-1, with TRBD2 as a possible D gene (5 bases). The CDR3 is 16 residues long. The germline V and J ends were trimmed by 5 bases and 1 base, with 15 bases remaining between them. The DNA of the CDR3 is TGTGCCAGCAGTCCAGCAGGACTGAGTTCCTACAATGAGCAGTTCTTC. It yields the protein CASSPAGLSSYNEQFF.

There are a few counts of this clonotype. CDR3: CASSPRRDNEQFF. The CDR3 region has the DNA TGTGCCAGCAGCCCGAGGAGGGACAATGAGCAGTTCTTC. The V call is TRBV7-2, the J call TRBJ2-1; tentatively, D is TRBD2 (6 bases). Germline V lookup: CDR1 SGHTA, CDR2 FQGNSA. This CDR3 is 13 amino acids long. V lost 5 bases and J lost 5, with 10 bases in between.

The chain couples TRBV27 to TRBJ1-1; D is uncertain. V was cut by 8 bases and J by 2 bases, with 9 bases left in between. The CDR3 is made up of 12 amino acids. Looked up from germline, CDR1 is MNHEY and CDR2 is SMNVEV (reference sequence). The CDR3 is CASYGFNTEAFF. In DNA, the CDR3 is TGTGCCAGCTACGGATTCAACACTGAAGCTTTCTTT.

This clonotype was counted only a few times. The rearrangement joins TRBV12-3 or TRBV12-4 to TRBJ2-3; D may be TRBD1 (6 bases). Between the trimmed V and J ends, which lost 7 bases and 8 bases, there was a span of 10 bases. The CDR3 consists of 11 residues. The DNA for the CDR3 is TGTGCCAGCACCACAGGGTCTACGCAGTATTTT. Amino acid sequence: CASTTGSTQYF.

The rearrangement uses TRBV29-1 and TRBJ2-3; TRBD2 is a possible D gene (7 bases). Germline V lookup: CDR1 SQVTM, CDR2 ANQGSEA. CDR3 length: 14 residues. The ends were cut back, 4 bases at V and 4 bases at J, with 15 bases in the middle. The CDR3 coding sequence is TGCAGCGTTGTAGTGGGGGGGCAGCCAGATACGCAGTATTTT. This codes for CSVVVGGQPDTQYF.